What follows are 26 T cell receptor beta chains derived from one specimen sequenced in a study of read filtering for tumor transcriptome and immune sequencing. Molecular barcoded adaptors covering alpha/delta and beta/gamma chains were used on approximately 440 ng RNA. TCRdb independently ran MiXCR on the reads; one entry per CDR3 protein. The sample records roughly 130,000 distinct CDR3 sequences, approximately 12% being singletons. The specimen sequenced was a population of CD138-negative cells sorted from bone marrow. The receptors come from a donor at least 40 years old with multiple myeloma.

As for this clonotype: A much larger clone is a single base away; this may be a read error. The V gene is TRBV20-1, the J gene TRBJ2-3; D is uncertain. The CDR3 runs 15 residues. The V gene's germline CDR1 is DFQATT and CDR2 SNEGSKA (reference sequence). V gave up 0 bases and J gave up 8 bases, with 18 bases separating them. DNA for the CDR3: TGCAGTGCTAGAGACGTCGCCGACCCTTTGGGTACGCAGTATTTT. Its translation: CSARDVADPLGTQYF.

At least ten counts were recorded for this clonotype. The DNA for the CDR3 is TGTGCCAGCAGCTTTACAGGAACTGAAGCTTTCTTT. Translated, it gives CASSFTGTEAFF. The rearrangement uses TRBV7-9 and TRBJ1-1; possibly TRBD1 for D (5 bases). Germline V gene sequence: CDR1 SEHNR, CDR2 FQNEAQ (reference sequence). V lost 3 bases and J 5 bases, leaving 7 bases between the germline ends. The CDR3 contains 12 residues.

With respect to this clonotype: Being one base from a much bigger clone, this may be a read error. This chain joins TRBV10-3 and TRBJ2-7; D not certain. The CDR3 is 11 residues long. Germline V gene data show CDR1 as ENHRY and CDR2 as SYGVKD. CDR3 sequence reads: CAISAVNEQYF. The CDR3 bases are TGTGCTATCAGTGCGGTTAACGAGCAGTACTTC.

To note about this clonotype: This may stem from a read error, because a much larger clone lies one nucleotide away. The final CDR3 position lacks the conserved phenylalanine or tryptophan, pointing to a likely read error. The chain carries TRBV29-1 and TRBJ1-1; D remains unclear. The germline V and J ends were trimmed by 8 bases and 4 bases, with 14 bases remaining between them. This CDR3 has 12 residues. Germline V gives CDR1 SQVTM, CDR2 ANQGSEA. The chain's CDR3 is CSLARPPTEAFL. The CDR3 DNA follows: TGCAGCCTAGCGAGACCCCCCACTGAAGCTTTCCTT.

This clonotype was recorded many times. The CDR3 reads CASSLVSPRFAEAFF. Here the CDR3 DNA reads TGCGCCAGCAGCTTGGTATCCCCCCGGTTCGCTGAAGCTTTCTTT. The rearrangement uses TRBV5-1 and TRBJ1-1; D uncertain. The CDR3 totals 15 residues. Per the germline V gene, CDR1 is SGHRS and CDR2 is YFSETQ. V dropped 0 bases and J dropped 6 bases, with 15 bases sitting between them.

This clonotype was observed many times. The rearrangement links TRBV29-1 to TRBJ1-1, with D possibly matching TRBD1 (5 bases). The germline V gene encodes CDR1 SQVTM and CDR2 ANQGSEA. Trimming removed 5 bases at V and 2 bases at J, with 12 bases between. The CDR3 loop spans 13 amino acids. CDR3 in amino acids: CSVRWGLNTEAFF. CDR3 nucleotide sequence: TGCAGCGTTAGGTGGGGCTTAAACACTGAAGCTTTCTTT.

The chain is built from TRBV19 and TRBJ2-2; TRBD1 matches 9 bases. Germline CDR1 and CDR2: LNHDA and SQIVND (reference sequence). Losses at the gene ends were 10 bases for V and 6 bases for J; bases not matched to a gene: 18. The CDR3 has 17 residues. CDR3 sequence: CATDKSRDRAIAGELFF. The CDR3 bases are TGTGCCACTGACAAAAGCCGGGACAGGGCGATCGCCGGGGAGCTGTTTTTT.

This clonotype was detected many times. The chain employs TRBV5-6 and TRBJ2-1; no definite D call. This CDR3 spans 16 amino acids. Germline assignment: CDR1 SGHDT and CDR2 YYEEEE. V was cut by 2 bases and J by 1 base, with 13 bases left in between. The CDR3: CASSLQGVISYNEQFF. CDR3 DNA: TGTGCCAGCAGCTTACAAGGCGTCATATCCTACAATGAGCAGTTCTTC.

In its sample, this clonotype was seen many times. This chain uses TRBV20-1 with TRBJ2-5; tentatively, D is TRBD2 (5 bases). Germline lookup yields CDR1 DFQATT and CDR2 SNEGSKA (reference sequence). There are 14 residues in the CDR3. Between the trimmed V and J ends, which lost 0 bases and 1 base, there was a span of 9 bases. Written as DNA, the CDR3 is TGCAGTGCTAGAGATCCGGGGATCCAAGAGACCCAGTACTTC. This gives the protein CSARDPGIQETQYF.

The CDR3 nucleotides read TGTGCCAGCAGTTACAGGGGCTTTGAAGCTTTCTTT. It specifies CASSYRGFEAFF. The chain employs TRBV6-2 or TRBV6-3 and TRBJ1-1; a possible D gene is TRBD1 (5 bases). The CDR3 is made up of 12 amino acids. Trimming cost V 2 bases and J 7 bases, with 8 bases left between them. From germline, CDR1 is MNHEY and CDR2 SVGEGT.

V gene TRBV6-4 combines with J gene TRBJ2-1; 10 nucleotides line up with TRBD1. The V segment lost 2 bases and the J segment 10 bases; nucleotides outside the gene matches: 5. The CDR3 runs to 14 residues. The germline gives CDR1 MRHNA, CDR2 SNTAGT. This chain's CDR3 is CASSDGTGAREQFF. The CDR3 nucleotides are TGTGCCAGCAGTGACGGGACAGGGGCCCGAGAGCAGTTCTTC.

This clonotype was counted ten times or more. The chain carries TRBV11-2 and TRBJ1-1; D is unclear. The CDR3 length is 13 residues. From germline, CDR1 is SGHAT and CDR2 FQNNGV. V was clipped by 5 bases and J by 5 bases, with 12 bases between them. The CDR3 protein is CASSRNPGTEAFF. CDR3 coding DNA: TGTGCCAGCAGCCGGAATCCGGGAACTGAAGCTTTCTTT.

This clonotype was detected many times. The chain links TRBV20-1 to TRBJ2-3, with D perhaps TRBD2 (6 bases). The germline CDR1 and CDR2 sequences are DFQATT and SNEGSKA (reference sequence). CDR3 size: 15 residues. Trimming removed 3 bases from V and 4 bases from J, with 17 bases in between. The CDR3, as DNA: TGCAGTGCTAGGGTAGCGGAGGGCCTCTCAGATACGCAGTATTTT. Its protein is CSARVAEGLSDTQYF.

The rearrangement links TRBV12-3 or TRBV12-4 to TRBJ1-1; unclear D gene. CDR3 length equals 14 residues. The V and J ends lost 11 bases and 3 bases respectively, with 19 bases between them. The CDR3 loop is CARNVGAWHTEAFF. Here the CDR3 DNA reads TGTGCCCGCAATGTGGGCGCTTGGCACACTGAAGCTTTCTTT.

This clonotype was observed many times. The chain has TRBV5-6 and TRBJ2-1; D gene unclear. The CDR3 loop spans 14 amino acids. V was cut by 1 base and J by 5 bases, with 10 bases left in between. Germline values: CDR1 SGHDT, CDR2 YYEEEE. This chain's CDR3 is CASSLRLGHNEQFF. Here the CDR3 DNA reads TGTGCCAGCAGCTTGAGACTTGGGCACAATGAGCAGTTCTTC.

This clonotype was seen repeatedly, ten times or more. The chain employs TRBV29-1 and TRBJ2-5; no clear D. V dropped 4 bases and J dropped 4 bases, with 7 bases sitting between them. Germline CDR1 is SQVTM and CDR2 is ANQGSEA. CDR3 length: 11 amino acids. The CDR3: CSVAPTETQYF. The CDR3, as DNA: TGCAGCGTTGCCCCAACAGAGACCCAGTACTTC. The full variable domain, rest sourced from reference TRBV29-1 and TRBJ2-5, is SAVISQKPSRDICQRGTSLTIQCQVDSQVTMMFWYRQQPGQSLTLIATANQGSEATYESGFVIDKFPISRPNLTFSTLTVSNMSPEDSSIYLCSVAPTETQYFGPGTRLLVL.

This clonotype was detected many times. The chain links TRBV7-9 to TRBJ1-5; TRBD1 is a possible D gene (6 bases). CDR1 is SEHNR and CDR2 is FQNEAQ in the germline V gene (reference sequence). Between the trimmed V and J ends, which lost 2 bases and 0 bases, there was a span of 20 bases. This CDR3 region has 19 residues. The CDR3 reads CASSLLPGQVAVSNQPQHF. The DNA of the CDR3 is TGTGCCAGCAGCTTACTTCCGGGACAAGTGGCTGTTAGCAATCAGCCCCAGCATTTT.

There are many counts of this clonotype. The genes are TRBV2 and TRBJ1-5, with D maybe TRBD1 (5 bases). Germline CDR1 and CDR2: SNHLY and FYNNEI. The V end lost 2 bases, the J end lost 7 bases, and 9 bases lay between the germline ends. CDR3 length: 13 amino acids. As DNA, the CDR3 is TGTGCCAGCAGTGAACAGGGAGGACAGCCCCAGCATTTT. This sequence encodes CASSEQGGQPQHF. Using reference TRBV2 and TRBJ1-5 for the parts outside the CDR3, the full variable domain is EPEVTQTPSHQVTQMGQEVILRCVPISNHLYFYWYRQILGQKVEFLVSFYNNEISEKSEIFDDQFSVERPDGSNFTLKIRSTKLEDSAMYFCASSEQGGQPQHFGDGTRLSIL.

V gene TRBV4-2 combines with J gene TRBJ2-5, with 9 bases identical to TRBD2. Germline V gene data show CDR1 as LGHNA and CDR2 as YNFKEQ. This CDR3 is 14 amino acids long. With 4 bases clipped from V and 3 bases from J, the junction kept 3 bases outside the gene matches. The CDR3: CASSRGGAEETQYF. CDR3 DNA: TGTGCCAGCAGCCGCGGGGGGGCCGAAGAGACCCAGTACTTC.

This clonotype was detected only a few times. A much more abundant neighbour one base away suggests this may be a read error. The genes are TRBV3-1 and TRBJ1-2, with no clear D. The CDR3 runs to 14 residues. The germline gives CDR1 LGHDT, CDR2 YNNKEL (reference sequence). Trimming cost V 4 bases and J 4 bases, with 13 bases left between them. This CDR3 is CASSPDGRRYGYTF. CDR3 sequence (DNA): TGTGCCAGCAGCCCCGACGGGAGGCGCTATGGCTACACCTTC.

This clonotype has at least ten counts. Here the CDR3 reads CATGPNNEQFF. In nucleotides, the CDR3 is TGCGCCACGGGACCGAACAATGAGCAGTTCTTC. The chain employs TRBV10-2 and TRBJ2-1; the D gene could be TRBD1 or TRBD2 (5 bases each). This CDR3 region has 11 residues. V was shortened by 10 bases and J by 5 bases, with 9 bases between the two germline ends. CDR1 and CDR2 from the germline V gene are WSHSY and SAAADI.

The table lists this clonotype with many counts. The gene calls are TRBV12-3 or TRBV12-4 and TRBJ2-1; D not certain. The germline V and J ends were trimmed by 7 bases and 4 bases, with 14 bases remaining between them. The CDR3 sequence is 14 residues long. The CDR3 DNA reads TGTGCCAGCACCTTGACCATGCCTTACAATGAGCAGTTCTTC. This translates into CASTLTMPYNEQFF.

This clonotype has more than one count but fewer than ten. The chain combines TRBV6-2 or TRBV6-3 with TRBJ2-5, with 14 nucleotides matching TRBD2. The CDR3 has 17 residues. The V gene end was trimmed by 6 bases and the J gene end by 3 bases; junction bases not matched to a gene: 9. The germline V gene encodes CDR1 MNHEY and CDR2 SVGEGT. The CDR3, as DNA: TGTGCCAGCAGACCCGGGACTAGCGGGGGTGTTAAAGAGACCCAGTACTTC. Translated, it gives CASRPGTSGGVKETQYF.

This clonotype was observed a handful of times. The CDR3 sequence is CASSPHTGQETQYF. In DNA, the CDR3 is TGTGCCAGCAGTCCCCACACAGGCCAAGAGACCCAGTACTTC. V usage is TRBV28 and J usage is TRBJ2-5, with D possibly being TRBD1 (5 bases). The germline gives CDR1 MDHEN, CDR2 SYDVKM. CDR3 length: 14 residues. The V end was cut by 5 bases, the J end by 1 base, with 11 bases between.

The table lists this clonotype with many counts. The rearrangement uses TRBV4-2 and TRBJ1-3; D is ambiguous. Germline values: CDR1 LGHNA, CDR2 YNFKEQ. V gave up 0 bases and J gave up 2 bases, with 11 bases separating them. The CDR3 consists of 16 residues. CDR3 in DNA: TGTGCCAGCAGCCAAGATCAGGTGGGCACTGGAAACACCATATATTTT. This sequence encodes CASSQDQVGTGNTIYF.

Only a few counts were recorded for this clonotype. V and J are TRBV19 and TRBJ2-1, with 8 bases fitting TRBD1. J lost 9 bases, V lost 2 bases, and 12 bases had no gene match. Per the germline V gene, CDR1 is LNHDA and CDR2 is SQIVND (reference sequence). This CDR3 has 16 residues. CDR3 coding DNA: TGTGCCAGTAGTATACAGTCGGACAGGGAGTTTCCTGAGCAGTTCTTC. Amino acids: CASSIQSDREFPEQFF.